The clone carrying this TCR beta chain was seen just once. Its antigen is currently unknown. These data come from a study of cytomegalovirus exposure and HLA in healthy donors. Study-level points and caveats: TRBV6-2, TRBV6-3 and some other V segments were unresolvable in 87-base-pair reads.

The ends were cut back, 6 bases at V and 6 bases at J, with 6 bases in the middle. CDR1 and CDR2 from the germline V gene are DFQATT and SNEGSKA (reference sequence). The CDR3 is 10 residues long. The PCR employed 60 Vbeta primers together with 13 Jbeta primers. Sequenced by immunoSEQ multiplex PCR; TCRdb stores in-frame clones only, minus some. The table lists about 180,000 clones, around 85% of them singletons. The receptor was isolated from a boy between 2 and 10 years old in good health and CMV-seronegative. Material for sequencing was PBMCs. The J gene is TRBJ2-1, the V gene TRBV20-1; D not certain. Here the CDR3 DNA reads TGCAGTGCACTTACCAATGAGCAGTTCTTC. As protein: CSALTNEQFF.